This passage covers 14 T cell receptor beta chains from one sample sequenced in a study of Graves' ophthalmopathy and Graves' hyperthyroidism. RNA transcripts provided the template for amplifying TCR beta CDR3 regions. First-round RT-PCR with HTBI primers preceded a second-round multiplex PCR. TCRdb re-derived calls from the multiplex PCR reads in MiXCR, one entry per CDR3 protein. The sample gives around 660,000 distinct CDR3 sequences, 35% to 50% of which show up once; 2.5% to 3.5% is in the top ten. The sequenced sample consisted of peripheral blood. All receptors come from an adult man with Graves' ophthalmopathy.

This clonotype was counted many times. The CDR3 protein is CATSRYKGRDYEQYF. The DNA for the CDR3 is TGTGCCACCAGCAGATACAAGGGGCGGGACTACGAGCAGTACTTC. The chain combines TRBV15 with TRBJ2-7; tentative D call: TRBD2 (6 bases). Trimming pared 2 bases from V and 3 bases from J, leaving 14 bases between. The CDR3 extends over 15 amino acids. Germline V lookup: CDR1 LNHNV, CDR2 YYDKDF (reference sequence).

In this sample, this clonotype turned up many times. The V and J genes are TRBV6-6 and TRBJ2-7; 7 bases map to TRBD1. In germline, CDR1 is MNHNY, CDR2 SVGAGI (reference sequence). V was pared by 6 bases and J by 7 bases, with 9 bases of the junction left unmatched. The CDR3 contains 13 residues. CDR3 in amino acids: CASRGQTLGEQYF. The CDR3 DNA follows: TGTGCCAGCAGGGGACAGACTTTAGGGGAGCAGTACTTC.

Ten or more counts support this clonotype. The chain couples TRBV10-3 to TRBJ1-2; no firm D call. Germline values: CDR1 ENHRY, CDR2 SYGVKD. CDR3 size: 15 residues. Trimming pared 0 bases from V and 3 bases from J, leaving 11 bases between. CDR3 loop: CAISESRGRDYGYTF. CDR3 sequence (DNA): TGTGCCATCAGTGAGTCGAGAGGGAGGGACTATGGCTACACCTTC.

This clonotype was detected many times. V usage is TRBV7-9 and J usage is TRBJ1-3; D is possibly TRBD1 (5 bases). Trimming took 3 bases from V and 1 from J, leaving 16 bases between them. The CDR3 totals 17 residues. The germline gives CDR1 SEHNR, CDR2 FQNEAQ (reference sequence). The CDR3 DNA is TGTGCCAGCAGCTTCCCCGACGGGACGGCTTCTGGAAACACCATATATTTT. Translation: CASSFPDGTASGNTIYF.

This clonotype was counted between two and nine times. This sequence joins TRBV4-3 and TRBJ1-6; D uncertain. Germline CDR1 LGHNA, CDR2 YSLEER. Deletions cut 0 bases from V and 0 bases from J, with 12 bases between. CDR3 length: 18 residues. CDR3 sequence (DNA): TGCGCCAGCAGCCAAGAAGTTGACGGCAGCTCCTATAATTCACCCCTCCACTTT. This sequence encodes CASSQEVDGSSYNSPLHF.

This clonotype has ten or more counts. This rearrangement joins TRBV19 to TRBJ1-5; tentatively, D is TRBD1 (5 bases). The CDR3 loop spans 16 amino acids. Per the germline V gene, CDR1 is LNHDA and CDR2 is SQIVND (reference sequence). Trimming left V 3 bases short and J 2 bases short, with 14 bases between. This chain's CDR3 is CASSIWTGGGNQPQHF. CDR3 nucleotides: TGTGCCAGTAGTATTTGGACGGGAGGGGGCAATCAGCCCCAGCATTTT.

This clonotype was counted at least ten times. The gene calls are TRBV7-2 and TRBJ2-7; D may be TRBD2 (6 bases). Trimming shortened V by 8 bases and J by 2 bases, and 19 bases separated the two germline ends. CDR3 length: 15 amino acids. Per germline, CDR1 SGHTA and CDR2 FQGNSA. The CDR3 coding sequence is TGTGCCAGCTCCCTTCCGAGTCGGGGGACCTACGAGCAGTACTTC. Its protein is CASSLPSRGTYEQYF. Full variable domain (outside the CDR3, taken from reference TRBV7-2 and TRBJ2-7): GAGVSQSPSNKVTEKGKDVELRCDPISGHTALYWYRQSLGQGLEFLIYFQGNSAPDKSGLPSDRFSAERTGGSVSTLTIQRTQQEDSAVYLCASSLPSRGTYEQYFGPGTRLTVT.

This clonotype was detected many times. V and J are TRBV2 and TRBJ1-1; D is unresolved. V was trimmed by 3 bases and J by 1 base, leaving 3 bases between them. The germline V gene encodes CDR1 SNHLY and CDR2 FYNNEI. CDR3 length equals 12 residues. The CDR3 nucleotides read TGTGCCAGCAGTGATCCGAACACTGAAGCTTTCTTT. Its translation: CASSDPNTEAFF.

This clonotype was picked up a small number of times. V is TRBV12-5 and J is TRBJ2-2; D may be TRBD2 (5 bases). From germline, CDR1 is LGHNT and CDR2 FRNRAP. CDR3 length equals 17 residues. Trimming shortened V by 0 bases and J by 3 bases, and 14 bases separated the two germline ends. The CDR3 loop is CASGLVRTGIDTGELFF. DNA of the CDR3: TGTGCTAGTGGTTTGGTACGCACGGGGATTGACACCGGGGAGCTGTTTTTT. The complete variable domain, with remaining parts taken from reference TRBV12-5 and TRBJ2-2, reads DARVTQTPRHKVTEMGQEVTMRCQPILGHNTVFWYRQTMMQGLELLAYFRNRAPLDDSGMPKDRFSAEMPDATLATLKIQPSEPRDSAVYFCASGLVRTGIDTGELFFGEGSRLTVL.

V gene TRBV4-3 combines with J gene TRBJ2-7; a possible D gene is TRBD1 (5 bases). This CDR3 has 13 residues. Germline V gene lookup returns CDR1 LGHNA and CDR2 YSLEER. V lost 0 bases and J 6 bases, leaving 9 bases between the germline ends. The CDR3 coding sequence is TGCGCCAGCAGCCAAGAAGGGGAAGGCGAGCAGTACTTC. Amino acids: CASSQEGEGEQYF.

V is TRBV6-6 and J is TRBJ2-7, with D possibly being TRBD1 (6 bases). Trimming removed 6 bases at V and 0 bases at J, with 18 bases between. Germline V gives CDR1 MNHNY, CDR2 SVGAGI (reference sequence). This CDR3 region has 16 residues. CDR3 region: CASRVNRVRFSYEQYF. The CDR3, as DNA: TGTGCCAGCAGAGTAAACAGGGTCCGCTTCTCCTACGAGCAGTACTTC.

J is TRBJ2-2 and V is TRBV9; D is possibly TRBD2 (5 bases). This CDR3 has 15 residues. CDR1 is SGDLS, CDR2 YYNGEE, per germline. V was shortened by 1 base and J by 2 bases, with 9 bases between the two germline ends. CDR3 bases: TGTGCCAGCAGCGTATCCTGGACTAACACCGGGGAGCTGTTTTTT. Its protein is CASSVSWTNTGELFF.

This clonotype was observed many times. The rearrangement links TRBV19 to TRBJ1-2; TRBD1 matches 7 bases. Looked up from germline, CDR1 is LNHDA and CDR2 is SQIVND (reference sequence). This CDR3 contains 13 residues. J was trimmed by 14 bases and V by 0 bases; bases with no gene match: 9. The CDR3 DNA reads as TGTGCCAGTAGTATAGACCAAGGGGGCCTAGCTACCTTC. Its protein product is CASSIDQGGLATF.

There are a few counts of this clonotype. The chain combines TRBV14 with TRBJ2-7, with D possibly being TRBD1 or TRBD2 (6 bases each). The germline V gene encodes CDR1 SGHDN and CDR2 FVKESK. The ends were cut back, 4 bases at V and 0 bases at J, with 31 bases in the middle. The CDR3 sequence is 21 residues long. The CDR3 bases are TGTGCCAGCAGCCCCGTCTTAGGGGGGAGCGTCGCGGCGACGGGCTCCTACGAGCAGTACTTC. Residues: CASSPVLGGSVAATGSYEQYF.